A single sample is the source of the 26 T cell receptor beta chains below, sequenced in a study of patients and donors after allogeneic stem cell transplantation. One entry per CDR3 protein, called by TCRdb with MiXCR from the RT-PCR reads. The sample carries about 160,000 distinct CDR3 sequences, approximately 22% recorded once. Input material: blood, either unsorted or a sorted T cell fraction (not recorded which). The receptors originated from a human donor who was either an allogeneic HSCT recipient or a stem cell or donor lymphocyte infusion donor (not recorded which). It is not recorded whose cells these are; they may come from a transplant donor.

This chain connects TRBV10-3 to TRBJ2-2; 8 bases are shared with TRBD2. The CDR3 is 16 amino acids. Looked up from germline, CDR1 is ENHRY and CDR2 is SYGVKD. With V trimmed by 5 bases and J by 6 bases, 11 bases remained unmatched. CDR3 in amino acids: CAISLTSAGESGELFF. The CDR3 DNA reads TGTGCCATCAGTCTAACGTCAGCGGGAGAGTCCGGGGAGCTGTTTTTT.

The chain recombines TRBV2 with TRBJ1-3; no clear D. Looked up from germline, CDR1 is SNHLY and CDR2 is FYNNEI. This CDR3 has 14 amino acids. Trimming removed 4 bases from V and 2 bases from J, with 9 bases in between. The CDR3 DNA reads as TGTGCCAGCAGTGTGGGTCGGACTGGAAACACCATATATTTT. The encoded protein is CASSVGRTGNTIYF.

The chain has TRBV4-1 and TRBJ2-5; the D call may be TRBD1 or TRBD2 (5 bases each). V was cut by 4 bases and J by 2 bases, with 11 bases left in between. There are 14 residues in the CDR3. Germline V gene data show CDR1 as MGHRA and CDR2 as YSYEKL. The CDR3 loop reads CASSPSWGQETQYF. The DNA of the CDR3 is TGCGCCAGCAGCCCCTCGTGGGGGCAAGAGACCCAGTACTTC.

This clonotype was picked up a small number of times. This chain uses TRBV3-1 with TRBJ2-1; tentative D call: TRBD1 (6 bases). The V gene's germline CDR1 is LGHDT and CDR2 YNNKEL (reference sequence). The CDR3 length is 15 residues. The ends were cut back, 0 bases at V and 2 bases at J, with 8 bases in the middle. The CDR3 DNA reads as TGTGCCAGCAGCCAAGACAGGGGACCCTACAATGAGCAGTTCTTC. It encodes CASSQDRGPYNEQFF.

The chain links TRBV5-5 to TRBJ2-2; 8 bases align to TRBD2. Germline V gene lookup returns CDR1 SGHKS and CDR2 YYEKEE (reference sequence). With 4 bases clipped from V and 6 bases from J, the junction kept 11 bases outside the gene matches. This CDR3 is 16 amino acids long. Here the CDR3 reads CASSVKPGLVSGELFF. Here the CDR3 DNA reads TGTGCCAGCAGCGTAAAACCGGGACTAGTTTCCGGGGAGCTGTTTTTT.

This clonotype appeared a few times. The V call is TRBV5-1, the J call TRBJ2-3; TRBD2 agrees at 7 bases. V dropped 0 bases and J dropped 5; count of bases not matched to a gene: 6. Per the germline V gene, CDR1 is SGHRS and CDR2 is YFSETQ. The CDR3 covers 15 residues. CDR3: CASSLGAREGDTQYF. In DNA, the CDR3 is TGCGCCAGCAGCTTGGGCGCCAGGGAGGGAGATACGCAGTATTTT.

The chain joins TRBV12-3 or TRBV12-4 to TRBJ1-1; the D is unclear. Trimming pared 2 bases from V and 1 base from J, leaving 8 bases between. The CDR3 sequence is 14 residues long. In DNA form, the CDR3 reads TGTGCCAGCAGTTTACGCTGGGGGAACACTGAAGCTTTCTTT. Translating it yields CASSLRWGNTEAFF.

This chain connects TRBV6-2 or TRBV6-3 to TRBJ2-1; TRBD1 is a possible D gene (5 bases). V lost 5 bases and J 3 bases, leaving 14 bases between the germline ends. CDR1 is MNHEY, CDR2 SVGEGT, per germline. The CDR3 length is 15 residues. The CDR3 spells CASSDAGAGYNEQFF. In DNA form, the CDR3 reads TGTGCCAGCAGTGACGCTGGGGCTGGCTACAATGAGCAGTTCTTC.

A few counts support this clonotype. The CDR3 protein is CAISDNSLNTEAFF. The CDR3, as DNA: TGTGCCATCAGTGATAACAGCCTGAACACTGAAGCTTTCTTT. This rearrangement joins TRBV10-3 to TRBJ1-1; no definite D call. V gave up 3 bases and J gave up 0 bases, with 8 bases separating them. From germline, CDR1 is ENHRY and CDR2 SYGVKD. The CDR3 contains 14 residues.

The rearrangement uses TRBV6-2 or TRBV6-3 and TRBJ2-7; no clear D. Germline CDR1 reads MNHEY; CDR2 reads SVGEGT. Trimming cost V 2 bases and J 2 bases, with 4 bases left between them. This CDR3 region has 12 residues. The CDR3 DNA is TGTGCCAGCAGTTACCAAACCTACGAGCAGTACTTC. Translating gives CASSYQTYEQYF.

CDR3 residues: CASGRTAVEQYF. The DNA of the CDR3 is TGTGCCAGCGGGAGGACGGCAGTCGAGCAGTACTTC. This chain connects TRBV12-3 or TRBV12-4 to TRBJ2-7; the D gene is possibly TRBD2 (6 bases). V was shortened by 8 bases and J by 6 bases, with 14 bases between the two germline ends. The CDR3 is made up of 12 amino acids.

The V call is TRBV7-9, the J call TRBJ2-7, with 7 bases matching TRBD1. This CDR3 region has 14 residues. V was pared by 3 bases and J by 2 bases, with 4 bases of the junction left unmatched. Germline CDR1 reads SEHNR; CDR2 reads FQNEAQ (reference sequence). The CDR3 DNA is TGTGCCAGCAGCTTGAGAGGGGGCACCTACGAGCAGTACTTC. It specifies CASSLRGGTYEQYF. The full variable domain, with the rest looked up from reference TRBV7-9 and TRBJ2-7, is DTGVSQNPRHKITKRGQNVTFRCDPISEHNRLYWYRQTLGQGPEFLTYFQNEAQLEKSRLLSDRFSAERPKGSFSTLEIQRTEQGDSAMYLCASSLRGGTYEQYFGPGTRLTVT.

The table lists this clonotype with many counts. V is TRBV5-1 and J is TRBJ1-2, with D possibly being TRBD1 (5 bases). V was cut by 3 bases and J by 4 bases, with 22 bases left in between. CDR3 length: 17 residues. The V gene's germline CDR1 is SGHRS and CDR2 YFSETQ. The CDR3 DNA sequence: TGCGCCAGCAGCTCCGGGACCGGAGTTGAAGGAGGCTATGGCTACACCTTC. Protein sequence: CASSSGTGVEGGYGYTF.

This rearrangement joins TRBV21-1 to TRBJ1-3. TRBV21-1 is reported as a pseudogene. The CDR3 sequence is 13 residues long. Written as DNA, the CDR3 is TGTGCCAGCATAAGCTACTCTGGAAACACCATATATTTT. This encodes CASISYSGNTIYF.

This clonotype appeared a few times. The V call is TRBV12-3 or TRBV12-4, the J call TRBJ2-7; TRBD1 is a possible D gene (5 bases). Trimming took off 5 bases at V and 1 base at J, with 12 bases between the two ends. The length of the CDR3 is 14 residues. CDR3 in DNA: TGTGCCAGCAGTCATCGACAGCTGTCCTACGAGCAGTACTTC. Encoded protein: CASSHRQLSYEQYF.

This clonotype was seen a few times. The chain carries TRBV27 and TRBJ2-1; maybe TRBD1 (6 bases). The CDR3 contains 15 residues. V lost 2 bases, J lost 4 bases, and 12 bases lay in between. In germline, CDR1 is MNHEY, CDR2 SMNVEV (reference sequence). CDR3 bases: TGTGCCAGCAGTTTAGGGCAGGGGCCGTACAATGAGCAGTTCTTC. This codes for CASSLGQGPYNEQFF.

The V and J genes are TRBV12-3 or TRBV12-4 and TRBJ1-1; no reliable D call. The CDR3 has 13 amino acids. The V gene lost 6 bases and the J gene lost 6 bases, with 14 bases spanning the gap. CDR3 amino acids: CASRYSGWAEAFF. CDR3 nucleotide sequence: TGTGCCAGCAGGTACTCGGGGTGGGCTGAAGCTTTCTTT.

This clonotype was seen only a few times. The chain joins TRBV12-3 or TRBV12-4 to TRBJ1-3; weak D call: TRBD1 (6 bases). The CDR3 is 14 residues long. V shed 6 bases and J shed 8 bases, with 17 bases lying between them. DNA for the CDR3: TGTGCCAGCAGCCCATCGGACAGACTGGACACCATATATTTT. Translating it yields CASSPSDRLDTIYF.

The V gene is TRBV4-3, the J gene TRBJ2-5; perhaps TRBD2 as D (5 bases). CDR3 length equals 13 residues. V was trimmed by 1 base and J by 4 bases, leaving 7 bases between them. From germline, CDR1 is LGHNA and CDR2 YSLEER. The CDR3 here is CASSQGRGETQYF. CDR3 bases: TGCGCCAGCAGCCAAGGCCGGGGAGAGACCCAGTACTTC.

This clonotype has more than one count but fewer than ten. The genes are TRBV12-3 or TRBV12-4 and TRBJ2-7; no definite D call. The CDR3 contains 13 residues. V gave up 6 bases and J gave up 0 bases, with 9 bases separating them. This CDR3 reads CASRPGSSYEQYF. CDR3 coding DNA: TGTGCCAGCAGACCCGGTTCCTCCTACGAGCAGTACTTC.

There are a few counts of this clonotype. This chain connects TRBV10-3 to TRBJ2-5; D possibly corresponds to TRBD1 (5 bases). Deletions cut 4 bases from V and 1 base from J, with 10 bases between. This CDR3 spans 14 amino acids. Germline lookup yields CDR1 ENHRY and CDR2 SYGVKD. The CDR3 here is CAISAQVLQETQYF. The CDR3 coding sequence is TGTGCCATCAGTGCACAGGTTCTCCAAGAGACCCAGTACTTC.

A few counts support this clonotype. The CDR3 loop is CASSYLLFRNQYF. The CDR3 nucleotides read TGCGCCAGCAGCTACCTTCTTTTCCGGAATCAGTACTTC. The gene calls are TRBV5-1 and TRBJ2-4; the D is unclear. CDR3 length: 13 amino acids. Trimming left V 3 bases short and J 12 bases short, with 16 bases between. Per the germline V gene, CDR1 is SGHRS and CDR2 is YFSETQ.

This sequence joins TRBV11-2 and TRBJ2-1; 9 nucleotides match TRBD2. The V segment lost 0 bases and the J segment 5 bases; nucleotides outside the gene matches: 5. This CDR3 has 16 residues. From germline, CDR1 is SGHAT and CDR2 FQNNGV. CDR3 in DNA: TGTGCCAGCAGCTTAGATCTAGCGGGGAGTAACAATGAGCAGTTCTTC. Protein sequence: CASSLDLAGSNNEQFF.

The chain uses TRBV12-3 or TRBV12-4 and TRBJ1-2; no firm D call. With 1 base removed from V and 4 bases from J, the gap between germline ends came to 7 bases. The CDR3 spans 13 residues. CDR3 bases: TGTGCCAGCAGTTTAGGGTCCCCCTATGGCTACACCTTC. Translating it yields CASSLGSPYGYTF.

The gene calls are TRBV14 and TRBJ1-1; 7 bases are shared with TRBD1. The CDR3 is 16 amino acids. CDR1 and CDR2 from the germline V gene are SGHDN and FVKESK. Trimming at V came to 3 bases and at J to 4 bases, leaving 11 bases not matched to a gene. The CDR3 DNA reads as TGTGCCAGCAGCCAGTTGGCAGGGGGATTGGGCACTGAAGCTTTCTTT. This gives the protein CASSQLAGGLGTEAFF.

The V and J genes are TRBV29-1 and TRBJ1-4; D might be TRBD1 (5 bases). Looked up from germline, CDR1 is SQVTM and CDR2 is ANQGSEA. V shed 2 bases and J shed 7 bases, with 8 bases lying between them. The CDR3 loop spans 12 amino acids. In DNA, the CDR3 is TGCAGCGTTGAAAGCAGGGCTGAAAAACTGTTTTTT. Amino acid sequence: CSVESRAEKLFF.